This is a list of T cell receptor beta chains from one sample in a study of CD4 and CD8 cells across lung adenocarcinoma regions. TCRdb itself ran the PCR reads through MiXCR, one entry per CDR3 protein. The sample lists roughly 7,100 distinct CDR3 sequences; approximately 46% were seen once. Sequencing was carried out using CD4+ T cells from the margin of a lung tumor. The origin of the receptors is a male donor with lung adenocarcinoma. The CD4 and CD8 labels of this study may be unreliable. Each CDR3 is given without its conserved first and last residue.

J,V,CDR3
TRBJ2-1,TRBV12-3/TRBV12-4,ASTLGGGAYNEQF
TRBJ2-3,TRBV6-1,ASRPNGAANNIYEQY
TRBJ2-4,TRBV30,AWSVQGINIQY
NA,TRBV6-1,ASSERGLRAPDTQY
TRBJ1-2,TRBV27,ASSYPTTGDGYT
TRBJ1-2,TRBV2,ASSGTQGNVRGYT
TRBJ2-3,TRBV6-1,ASSERGVRDTDTQY
TRBJ2-6,TRBV10-3,ATLGSGRASGSNVLS
TRBJ2-1,TRBV9,ASSVGGQNNEQF
TRBJ2-4,TRBV6-1,ASSGASRPAKDIQY
TRBJ1-5,TRBV12-3/TRBV12-4,ASSSSGQPQH
TRBJ2-3,TRBV6-1,ASSELHRPRANTQY
TRBJ2-3,TRBV7-9,AIGTGWF
TRBJ2-1,TRBV27,ASSSSASSVRWNEQF
TRBJ2-2,TRBV6-5,ASSYSGIGELF
TRBJ2-1,TRBV6-5,ASSYSYGIRGAYNEQF
TRBJ2-1,TRBV12-3/TRBV12-4,AHGTSVDNEQF
NA,TRBV10-3,AISESGGRYNEQY
TRBJ2-4,TRBV10-1,ASSETGSVQY
TRBJ2-3,TRBV6-1,ASRDRYTQY
TRBJ2-5,TRBV6-5,ASSYSGAQETQY
TRBJ1-2,TRBV10-3,AISYTGSDGYT
TRBJ2-1,TRBV6-1,ASSEAPGTEQF
TRBJ2-5,TRBV20-1,SAIGLDKETQY
TRBJ1-1,TRBV27,ASSLWGWDRGHIEAF
NA,TRBV6-1,ASRAGGPGETQY
TRBJ2-6,TRBV6-1,ASGTGGSGANVLT
TRBJ1-1,TRBV7-6,ASSSWQDPNTEAF